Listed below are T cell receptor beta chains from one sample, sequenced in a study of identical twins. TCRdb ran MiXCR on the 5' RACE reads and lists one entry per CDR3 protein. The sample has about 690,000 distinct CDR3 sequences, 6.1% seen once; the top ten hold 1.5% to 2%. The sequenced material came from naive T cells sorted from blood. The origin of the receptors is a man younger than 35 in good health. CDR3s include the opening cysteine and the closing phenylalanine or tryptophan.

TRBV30 CAWSMGSTDTQYF
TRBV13 CASSPETSGRANEQFF
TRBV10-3 CAISGTANTEAFF
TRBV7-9 CASSLEGTPLHF
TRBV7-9 CASSLVPKTGRHYEQYF
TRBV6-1 CASGPLSYEQYF
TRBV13 CASRDVRRESTDTQYF
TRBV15 CATSRDPGTEAFF
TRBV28 CASSLGINTEAFF
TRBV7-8 CASSLGRNEKLFF
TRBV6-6 CASSYYGDTEAFF
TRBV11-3 CASSRTSGRSPDTQYF
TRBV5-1 CASLRDSNTDTQYF
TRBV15 CATSSSASGLAEPTDTQYF
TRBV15 CATSRSGTGAGGSYGYTF
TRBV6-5 CASSTLAGAFSTQYF
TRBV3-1 CASSLRQGLAGANEQFF
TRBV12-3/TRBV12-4 CASSPAGDEQFF
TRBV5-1 CASSLGDRVYNSPLHF
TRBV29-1 CSVEGGAETQYF
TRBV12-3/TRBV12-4 CASSFRGQGRYF
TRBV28 CASGGGQVMIAKNIQYF
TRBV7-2 CASSLLVTGELFF
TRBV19 CASSIIPPSGRLTDTQYF
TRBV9 CASSPFGQMNTEAFF
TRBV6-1 CASSQGLASGRNEQFF
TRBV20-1 CSAAGSGILGKQFF
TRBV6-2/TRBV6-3 CASSYPASDRPYEQYF
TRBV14 CASSPIIGLAGHEQYF
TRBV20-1 CSARDVGKGTDTQYF
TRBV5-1 CASSAGLAGVVVADTQYF
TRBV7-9 CASSPGLWDREETQYF
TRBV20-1 CSASSHSTNTEAFF
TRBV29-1 CSAQGAGVNTEAFF
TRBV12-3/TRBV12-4 CASSMTVKETQYF
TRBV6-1 CASSDLVRFYNEQFF
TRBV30 CAWSVRAGARYQETQYF
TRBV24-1 CATSDHRGLRGETQYF
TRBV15 CATSRITSRLAETDTQYF
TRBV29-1 CSVSRANTGELFF
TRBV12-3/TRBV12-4 CASRVSGRAGDTQYF
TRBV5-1 CASGDGLAGRNEQFF